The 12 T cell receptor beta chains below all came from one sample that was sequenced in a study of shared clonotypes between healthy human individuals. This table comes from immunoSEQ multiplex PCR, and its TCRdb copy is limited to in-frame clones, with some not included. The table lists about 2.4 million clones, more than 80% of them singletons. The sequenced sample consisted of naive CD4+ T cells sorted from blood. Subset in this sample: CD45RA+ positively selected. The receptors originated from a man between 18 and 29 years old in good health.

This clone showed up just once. CDR3 amino acids: CASSRFRGTYNEQFF. CDR3 coding DNA: TGCGCCAGCAGCCGATTCAGGGGGACCTACAATGAGCAGTTCTTC. This chain uses TRBV5-1 with TRBJ2-1, with TRBD1 matching over 7 bases. V was pared by 4 bases and J by 2 bases, with 6 bases of the junction left unmatched. CDR1 SGHRS and CDR2 YFSETQ come from the germline V gene. CDR3 length: 15 amino acids.

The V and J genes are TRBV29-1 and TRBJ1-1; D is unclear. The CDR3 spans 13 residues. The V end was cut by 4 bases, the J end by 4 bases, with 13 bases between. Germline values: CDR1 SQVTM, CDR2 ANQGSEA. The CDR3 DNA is TGCAGCGTTGGGGAAAGGTATGGCACTGAAGCTTTCTTT. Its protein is CSVGERYGTEAFF.

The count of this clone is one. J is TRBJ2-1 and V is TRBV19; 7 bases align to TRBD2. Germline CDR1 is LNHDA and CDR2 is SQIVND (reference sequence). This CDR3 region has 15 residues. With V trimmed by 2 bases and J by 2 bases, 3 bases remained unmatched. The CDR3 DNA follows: TGTGCCAGTAGTATAACAGCGGGAACCTACAATGAGCAGTTCTTC. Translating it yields CASSITAGTYNEQFF.

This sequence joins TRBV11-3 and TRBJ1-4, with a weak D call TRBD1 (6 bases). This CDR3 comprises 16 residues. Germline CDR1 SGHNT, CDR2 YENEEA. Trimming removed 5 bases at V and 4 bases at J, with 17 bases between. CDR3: CASSPGRGTLNEKLFF. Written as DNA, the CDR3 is TGTGCCAGCAGCCCGGGGCGGGGGACACTTAATGAAAAACTGTTTTTT.

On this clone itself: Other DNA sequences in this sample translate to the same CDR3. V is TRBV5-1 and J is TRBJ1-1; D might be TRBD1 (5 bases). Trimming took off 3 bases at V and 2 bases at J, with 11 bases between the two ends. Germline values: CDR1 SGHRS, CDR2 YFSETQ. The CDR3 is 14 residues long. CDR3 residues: CASSSGRTNTEAFF. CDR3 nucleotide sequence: TGCGCCAGCAGCTCGGGACGTACAAACACTGAAGCTTTCTTT.

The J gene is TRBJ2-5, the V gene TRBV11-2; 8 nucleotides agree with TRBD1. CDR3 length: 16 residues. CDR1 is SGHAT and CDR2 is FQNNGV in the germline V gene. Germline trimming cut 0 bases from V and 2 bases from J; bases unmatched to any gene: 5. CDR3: CASSLDGRGLQETQYF. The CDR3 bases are TGTGCCAGCAGCTTAGATGGCAGGGGGCTTCAAGAGACCCAGTACTTC.

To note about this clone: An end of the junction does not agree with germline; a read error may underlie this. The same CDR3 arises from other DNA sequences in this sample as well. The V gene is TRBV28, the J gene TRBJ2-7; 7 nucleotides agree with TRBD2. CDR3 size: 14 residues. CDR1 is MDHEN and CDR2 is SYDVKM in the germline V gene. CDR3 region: CASSWGGSSYEQYF. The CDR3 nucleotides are TGTGCCAGTAGTTGGGGGGGGAGCTCCTACGAGCAGTACTTC.

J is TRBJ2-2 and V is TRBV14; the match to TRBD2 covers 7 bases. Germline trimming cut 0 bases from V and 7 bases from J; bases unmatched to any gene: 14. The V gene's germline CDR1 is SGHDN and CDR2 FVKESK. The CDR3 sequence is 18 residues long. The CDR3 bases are TGTGCCAGCAGCCAAGATGTACCCAAAGCGGGGTTGGTCGGGGAGCTGTTTTTT. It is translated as CASSQDVPKAGLVGELFF.

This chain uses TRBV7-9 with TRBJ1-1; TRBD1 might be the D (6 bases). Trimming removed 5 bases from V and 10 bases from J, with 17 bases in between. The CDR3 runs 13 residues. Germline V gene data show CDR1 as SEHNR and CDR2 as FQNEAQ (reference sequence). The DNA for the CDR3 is TGTGCCAGCAGCCGGACAGACCCCTGGGGAGCTTTCTTT. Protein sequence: CASSRTDPWGAFF.

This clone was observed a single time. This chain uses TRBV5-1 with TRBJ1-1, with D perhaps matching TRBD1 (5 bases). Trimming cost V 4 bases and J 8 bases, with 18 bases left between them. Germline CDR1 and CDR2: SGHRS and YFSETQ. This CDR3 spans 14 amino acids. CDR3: CASSPWEGTVEAFF. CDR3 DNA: TGCGCCAGCAGCCCCTGGGAGGGGACGGTGGAAGCTTTCTTT.

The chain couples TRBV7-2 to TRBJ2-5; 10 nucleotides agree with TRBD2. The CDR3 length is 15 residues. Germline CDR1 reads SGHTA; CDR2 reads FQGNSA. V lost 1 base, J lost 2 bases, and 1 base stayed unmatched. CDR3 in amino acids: CASSLELAGQETQYF. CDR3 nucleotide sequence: TGTGCCAGCAGCTTAGAACTAGCGGGGCAAGAGACCCAGTACTTC.

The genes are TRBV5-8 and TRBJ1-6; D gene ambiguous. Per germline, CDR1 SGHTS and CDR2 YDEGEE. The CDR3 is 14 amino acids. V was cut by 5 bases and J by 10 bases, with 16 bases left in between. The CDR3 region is CASRPPRVGSPLHF. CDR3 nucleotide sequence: TGTGCCAGCAGGCCTCCCCGGGTTGGGTCACCCCTCCACTTT. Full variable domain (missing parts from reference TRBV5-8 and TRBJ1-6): EAGVTQSPTHLIKTRGQQATLRCSPISGHTSVYWYQQALGLGLQFLLWYDEGEERNRGNFPPRFSGRQFPNYSSELNVNALELEDSALYLCASRPPRVGSPLHFGNGTRLTVT.